This TCR beta chain is drawn from a study of tumor-infiltrating lymphocytes in primary liver carcinoma. A remark on this clonotype: The antigen remains unidentified.

Study-level points and caveats: Reduced overlap was seen in tumor-adjacent and tumor-blood pairs versus tumor region pairs.

Germline DNA was extracted alongside blood RNA, which was obtained from unsorted whole blood. The CDR3 runs to 14 residues. Trimming pared 3 bases from V and 0 bases from J, leaving 11 bases between. The germline gives CDR1 SQVTM, CDR2 ANQGSEA. From approximately 490 ng total RNA, TCR beta cDNA was generated with a primer in the constant region. Modified slightly, ARM-PCR produced TCR beta libraries over three nested multiplex PCR rounds. Forward primers for TRBV1-TRBV30 and a C-beta reverse primer served the first two PCR rounds, at 10 cycles each. TCRdb reprocessed the multiplex PCR reads with MiXCR, giving one entry per CDR3 protein. The table has 150,000 to 200,000 distinct CDR3 sequences, approximately 64% seen once.

Source material: peripheral blood. This sequence was found in a woman aged 55-69 years with primary liver carcinoma and hepatitis B virus infection. The chain recombines TRBV29-1 with TRBJ1-1; possible D gene TRBD1, 5 bases. CDR3: CSVERGRLNTEAFF. In DNA form, the CDR3 reads TGCAGCGTTGAGAGGGGACGCCTGAACACTGAAGCTTTCTTT.